The 21 T cell receptor beta chains presented below share a single source sample, sequenced in a study of Tregs in tolerant kidney transplant recipients (dated by TCRdb to the late 2010s). The library relied on the immunoSEQ multiplex PCR assay. TCRdb took over this immuneACCESS table, retaining in-frame rearrangements with V and J assigned. Such tables are incomplete; in checked studies, under half of the missing clones stem from an unresolved V gene, and the remainder is unexplained. This sample lists about 50,000 clones; around 90% were detected once. Roughly a sixth of the sample goes to the ten largest clones. Related donors were used in the transplants with nonmyeloablative bone marrow transplantation, and mixed chimerism was transient in the human trials. This material consisted of CD8+ T cells from blood (PBMCs), taken 12 months after the transplant. These receptors all come from a human patient who received a combined kidney and bone marrow transplant. Some T cells present after a transplant may be cells of the graft donor.

The chain joins TRBV2 to TRBJ1-1; D is perhaps TRBD1 (6 bases). This CDR3 comprises 12 residues. V shed 2 bases and J shed 13 bases, with 14 bases lying between them. Germline CDR1 and CDR2: SNHLY and FYNNEI. The CDR3 loop is CASSERGANGFF. In DNA form, the CDR3 reads TGTGCCAGCAGTGAACGGGGGGCGAACGGTTTCTTT.

This clone was seen a single time. The same CDR3 also results from other DNA sequences found in this sample. The genes are TRBV27 and TRBJ2-1, with D tentatively TRBD2 (5 bases). Trimming removed 2 bases at V and 0 bases at J, with 8 bases between. The CDR3 is 15 residues long. The germline gives CDR1 MNHEY, CDR2 SMNVEV (reference sequence). CDR3 DNA sequence: TGTGCCAGCAGTTTAGCGGGCTCCTCCTACAATGAGCAGTTCTTC. This sequence encodes CASSLAGSSYNEQFF.

V usage is TRBV7-9 and J usage is TRBJ1-1, with 8 bases aligning to TRBD1. The V and J ends lost 0 bases and 5 bases, in that order; junction bases with no gene match: 5. CDR3 length: 15 residues. Germline lookup yields CDR1 SEHNR and CDR2 FQNEAQ (reference sequence). CDR3 nucleotides: TGTGCCAGCAGCTTAGCCACAGGGGGAGGAACTGAAGCTTTCTTT. Translating it yields CASSLATGGGTEAFF.

This clone came up once. V and J are TRBV5-1 and TRBJ2-2, with 9 nucleotides matching TRBD1. There are 15 residues in the CDR3. Germline-derived CDR1 and CDR2 are SGHRS and YFSETQ. V lost 6 bases to trimming and J lost 7 bases; unmatched junction nucleotides: 10. The DNA of the CDR3 is TGCGCCAGCACCCTAAACAGGGGGCTAAGCGGGGAGCTGTTTTTT. Translated: CASTLNRGLSGELFF.

The rearrangement joins TRBV7-9 to TRBJ2-7; no clear D gene. CDR3 length: 11 residues. Germline CDR1 is SEHNR and CDR2 is FQNEAQ (reference sequence). The ends were cut back, 0 bases at V and 7 bases at J, with 4 bases in the middle. The CDR3 region has the DNA TGTGCCAGCAGCTTAGCCGGTGAGCAGTACTTC. Translation: CASSLAGEQYF.

This clone has only one observation. V gene TRBV28 combines with J gene TRBJ1-4; 8 nucleotides match TRBD1. Germline CDR1 is MDHEN and CDR2 is SYDVKM. V lost 6 bases, J lost 6 bases, and 9 bases stayed unmatched. This CDR3 is built from 15 residues. The CDR3 region is CASRLSTGVYEKLFF. The CDR3 DNA is TGTGCCAGCAGACTCTCGACAGGGGTCTATGAAAAACTGTTTTTT.

As DNA, the CDR3 is TGTGCCAGCAGCGTAGGGGCCATGGGGCCCCAGCATTTT. This translates into CASSVGAMGPQHF. The chain has TRBV9 and TRBJ1-5, with unresolved D. V was shortened by 0 bases and J by 9 bases, with 10 bases between the two germline ends. CDR3 length: 13 residues. Germline CDR1 reads SGDLS; CDR2 reads YYNGEE.

The V and J genes are TRBV9 and TRBJ2-1; 9 bases are shared with TRBD2. The germline gives CDR1 SGDLS, CDR2 YYNGEE. This CDR3 is 16 amino acids long. V lost 3 bases to trimming and J lost 8 bases; unmatched junction nucleotides: 12. The CDR3 spells CASSGGGGAGMDEQFF. The CDR3, as DNA: TGTGCCAGCAGCGGAGGCGGGGGGGCAGGTATGGATGAGCAGTTCTTC.

The chain employs TRBV30 and TRBJ2-7, with 7 bases that match TRBD2. The germline V gene encodes CDR1 GTSNPN and CDR2 SVGIG (reference sequence). J lost 1 base, V lost 3 bases, and 3 bases had no gene match. This CDR3 spans 13 amino acids. CDR3 coding DNA: TGTGCCTGGAGGTGGCGGGGGTCCTACGAGCAGTACTTC. It specifies CAWRWRGSYEQYF.

This clone is medium-sized. This chain uses TRBV18 with TRBJ1-4, with D tentatively TRBD1 (5 bases). This CDR3 comprises 11 residues. Germline V CDR1 and CDR2: KGHSH, LQKENI. Trimming left V 3 bases short and J 10 bases short, with 6 bases between. The CDR3 nucleotides are TGTGCCAGCTCACCTCAGGGAAAACTGTTTTTT. Translating it yields CASSPQGKLFF. Based on the CDR3 plus reference TRBV18 and TRBJ1-4, the full variable domain is NAGVMQNPRHLVRRRGQEARLRCSPMKGHSHVYWYRQLPEEGLKFMVYLQKENIIDESGMPKERFSAEFPKEGPSILRIQQVVRGDSAAYFCASSPQGKLFFGSGTQLSVL.

The CDR3 here is CASSLEAPSYEQYF. The CDR3 nucleotides read TGTGCCAGCAGCTTAGAAGCTCCCTCCTACGAGCAGTACTTC. V gene TRBV11-3 combines with J gene TRBJ2-7; D is ambiguous. This CDR3 is 14 amino acids long. Germline loops: CDR1 SGHNT, CDR2 YENEEA. Trimming took off 0 bases at V and 0 bases at J, with 6 bases between the two ends.

This chain links TRBV7-9 with TRBJ2-1; maybe TRBD1 (6 bases). This CDR3 is 16 amino acids long. From germline, CDR1 is SEHNR and CDR2 FQNEAQ (reference sequence). V lost 3 bases and J lost 6, with 18 bases in between. DNA of the CDR3: TGTGCCAGCAGCTTGATTCTACAGGGCCCCCGCAATGAGCAGTTCTTC. Encoded protein: CASSLILQGPRNEQFF.

V and J are TRBV19 and TRBJ2-5; TRBD1 matches 7 bases. The J call may be in error: the DNA end matches TRBJ2-7 better. Germline CDR1 LNHDA, CDR2 SQIVND (reference sequence). CDR3 length equals 14 residues. CDR3 in DNA: TGTGCCAGTAGCGGCACAGGGGCAGTCCACGAGCAGTACTTC. Protein sequence: CASSGTGAVHEQYF.

The chain has TRBV7-2 and TRBJ2-7; D unclear. The CDR3 consists of 14 residues. Germline V gene data show CDR1 as SGHTA and CDR2 as FQGNSA. Trimming removed 8 bases from V and 0 bases from J, with 14 bases in between. As DNA, the CDR3 is TGTGCCAGCGCCCTGTTTCCGGTCTCCTACGAGCAGTACTTC. Translation gives CASALFPVSYEQYF. Full variable domain (outside the CDR3, taken from reference TRBV7-2 and TRBJ2-7): GAGVSQSPSNKVTEKGKDVELRCDPISGHTALYWYRQSLGQGLEFLIYFQGNSAPDKSGLPSDRFSAERTGGSVSTLTIQRTQQEDSAVYLCASALFPVSYEQYFGPGTRLTVT.

This chain uses TRBV7-9 with TRBJ1-1; 9 bases align to TRBD1. CDR1 is SEHNR, CDR2 FQNEAQ, per germline (reference sequence). The CDR3 is made up of 16 amino acids. The V gene end was trimmed by 5 bases and the J gene end by 0 bases; junction bases not matched to a gene: 7. The CDR3 DNA reads as TGTGCCAGCAGCCACCGGGACAGGGAACTGAACACTGAAGCTTTCTTT. Protein: CASSHRDRELNTEAFF.

This chain joins TRBV4-3 and TRBJ2-1; a possible D gene is TRBD2 (6 bases). The germline V gene has CDR1 LGHNA and CDR2 YSLEER. V was trimmed by 1 base and J by 3 bases, leaving 13 bases between them. CDR3 length: 16 amino acids. In DNA form, the CDR3 reads TGCGCCAGCAGCCAAGCTGGGGGACTCCTCTACAATGAGCAGTTCTTC. This translates into CASSQAGGLLYNEQFF.

The rearrangement links TRBV7-8 to TRBJ2-7; the match to TRBD1 covers 7 bases. J lost 1 base, V lost 4 bases, and 1 base had no gene match. This CDR3 comprises 13 residues. The V gene's germline CDR1 is SGHVS and CDR2 FQNEAQ. This CDR3 is CASSWDRSYEQYF. The CDR3 nucleotides are TGTGCCAGCAGCTGGGACAGATCCTACGAGCAGTACTTC.

This chain links TRBV7-9 with TRBJ2-3; tentatively, D is TRBD2 (6 bases). CDR1 SEHNR and CDR2 FQNEAQ come from the germline V gene (reference sequence). This CDR3 has 13 residues. Trimming took 5 bases from V and 3 from J, leaving 9 bases between them. The CDR3 DNA sequence: TGTGCCAGCAGCCGGGACTTTACAGATACGCAGTATTTT. Amino acid sequence: CASSRDFTDTQYF.

The chain links TRBV19 to TRBJ1-1; D not resolved. The CDR3 has 14 amino acids. Trimming removed 4 bases from V and 0 bases from J, with 9 bases in between. Germline loops: CDR1 LNHDA, CDR2 SQIVND (reference sequence). CDR3 sequence reads: CASSTGVLNTEAFF. The CDR3 region has the DNA TGTGCCAGTAGTACGGGAGTACTGAACACTGAAGCTTTCTTT. The complete variable domain, with remaining parts taken from reference TRBV19 and TRBJ1-1, reads DGGITQSPKYLFRKEGQNVTLSCEQNLNHDAMYWYRQDPGQGLRLIYYSQIVNDFQKGDIAEGYSVSREKKESFPLTVTSAQKNPTAFYLCASSTGVLNTEAFFGQGTRLTVV.

The chain has TRBV7-8 and TRBJ2-5; D uncertain. The CDR3 consists of 11 residues. The V gene lost 5 bases and the J gene lost 5 bases, with 6 bases spanning the gap. Germline CDR1 SGHVS, CDR2 FQNEAQ. For the CDR3, the DNA is TGTGCCAGCAGCCCCCGGGAGACCCAGTACTTC. This translates into CASSPRETQYF.

The chain links TRBV7-6 to TRBJ1-1; the match to TRBD1 covers 7 bases. The CDR3 is made up of 15 amino acids. The V gene's germline CDR1 is SGHVS and CDR2 FNYEAQ. Unmatched junction bases numbered 7, after V lost 0 bases and J lost 6 bases. CDR3 nucleotide sequence: TGTGCCAGCAGCTTAGCGGGGGACAGATCTCCTGAAGCTTTCTTT. This translates into CASSLAGDRSPEAFF.